This is a list of T cell receptor beta chains from one sample in a study of shared clonotypes between healthy human individuals. Here immunoSEQ multiplex PCR was the method, and the copy in TCRdb shows in-frame clones only, minus some. The sample gives about 2 million clones, 85% to 95% of which show up once; about 0.13% is in the top ten. The sample was naive CD4+ T cells sorted from blood. The receptors shown here come from a man younger than 30 in good health. Both conserved end residues are part of each CDR3. The D gene is left open where the match is weak. Rows give clone size only sometimes, using once, few, many, or a class for an expanded clone.

TRBJ2-1,.,.,TRBV14,TGTGCCAGCAGCCACGGGCGGGGTGAGCAGTTCTTC,CASSHGRGEQFF
TRBJ1-4,.,.,TRBV6-1,TGTGCCAGCCAGGATGAAAAACTGTTTTTT,CASQDEKLFF
TRBJ1-1,.,.,TRBV7-2,TGTGCCAGCAGCCCTCACGACGGGAACACTGAAGCTTTCTTT,CASSPHDGNTEAFF
TRBJ1-5,.,TRBD1,TRBV2,TGTGCCAGCAGTGAACAGGACAGGTATAGCTATAGCAATCAGCCCCAGCATTTT,CASSEQDRYSYSNQPQHF
TRBJ1-4,.,.,TRBV7-9,TGTGCCAGCAGCTTATTGGTGGATCCGATCAATGAAAAACTGTTTTTT,CASSLLVDPINEKLFF
TRBJ2-7,.,.,TRBV7-2,TGTGCCAGCAGCTTAATTAGCCCCGAGCAGTACTTC,CASSLISPEQYF
TRBJ1-4,.,.,TRBV19,TGTGCCAGTAGGGAGGCAGGGAGCTATGAAAAACTGTTTTTT,CASREAGSYEKLFF
TRBJ2-1,once,TRBD2,TRBV6-1,TGTGCCAGCACCCCCGGGAGGTCCTACAATGAGCAGTTCTTC,CASTPGRSYNEQFF
TRBJ2-5,.,.,TRBV7-3,TGTGCCAGCAGCTTAATGCCCGTCCAAGAGACCCAGTACTTC,CASSLMPVQETQYF
TRBJ1-6,.,TRBD1,TRBV5-6,TGTGCCAGCAGCGAAAGGAGGGGGCCGAATTCACCCCTCCACTTT,CASSERRGPNSPLHF